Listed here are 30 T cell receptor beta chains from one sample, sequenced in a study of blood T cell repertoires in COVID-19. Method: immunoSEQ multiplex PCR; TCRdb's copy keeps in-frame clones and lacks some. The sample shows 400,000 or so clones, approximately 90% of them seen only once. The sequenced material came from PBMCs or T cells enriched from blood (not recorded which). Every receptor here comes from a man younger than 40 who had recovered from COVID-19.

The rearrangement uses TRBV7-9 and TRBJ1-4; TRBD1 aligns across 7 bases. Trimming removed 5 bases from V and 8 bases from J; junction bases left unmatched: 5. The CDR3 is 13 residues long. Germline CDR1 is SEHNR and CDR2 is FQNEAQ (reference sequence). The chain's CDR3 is CASSHGQEEKLFF. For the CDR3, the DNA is TGTGCCAGCAGCCATGGACAGGAGGAAAAACTGTTTTTT.

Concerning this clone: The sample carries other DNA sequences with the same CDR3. Here the CDR3 reads CASSLFSGSGETQYF. As DNA, the CDR3 is TGTGCCAGCAGTTTATTTAGCGGGAGCGGGGAGACCCAGTACTTC. This chain links TRBV27 with TRBJ2-5; 9 bases fit TRBD2. With V trimmed by 1 base and J by 5 bases, 5 bases remained unmatched. Germline loops: CDR1 MNHEY, CDR2 SMNVEV (reference sequence). The CDR3 sequence is 15 residues long.

The CDR3 coding sequence is TGTGCCAGCAGCCGTACCTCGGACAGAAATAATTCACCCCTCCACTTT. Protein product: CASSRTSDRNNSPLHF. The J gene is TRBJ1-6, the V gene TRBV4-2; a possible D gene is TRBD1 (6 bases). The CDR3 spans 16 residues. Germline V gives CDR1 LGHNA, CDR2 YNFKEQ. V lost 4 bases and J lost 5, with 15 bases in between.

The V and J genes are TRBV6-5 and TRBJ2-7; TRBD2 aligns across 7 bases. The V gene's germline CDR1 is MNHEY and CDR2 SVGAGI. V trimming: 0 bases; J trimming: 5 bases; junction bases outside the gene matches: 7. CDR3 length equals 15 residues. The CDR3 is CASSYSRGRGHEQYF. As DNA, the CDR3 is TGTGCCAGCAGTTACTCGAGAGGGAGGGGCCACGAGCAGTACTTC.

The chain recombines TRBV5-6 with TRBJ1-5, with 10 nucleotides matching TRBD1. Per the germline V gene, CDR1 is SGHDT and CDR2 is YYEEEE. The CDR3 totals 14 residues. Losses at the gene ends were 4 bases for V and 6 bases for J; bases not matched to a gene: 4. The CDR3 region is CASSPGQGSQPQHF. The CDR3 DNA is TGTGCCAGCAGCCCGGGACAGGGGAGTCAGCCCCAGCATTTT.

CDR3 in amino acids: CATSEGLAGGWVTDTQYF. In DNA, the CDR3 is TGTGCCACCAGTGAGGGACTAGCGGGAGGTTGGGTCACAGATACGCAGTATTTT. The chain joins TRBV24-1 to TRBJ2-3, with 15 bases lining up with TRBD2. The V gene's germline CDR1 is KGHDR and CDR2 SFDVKD. This CDR3 spans 18 amino acids. Trimming took 4 bases from V and 2 from J; bases not matched to a gene: 6.

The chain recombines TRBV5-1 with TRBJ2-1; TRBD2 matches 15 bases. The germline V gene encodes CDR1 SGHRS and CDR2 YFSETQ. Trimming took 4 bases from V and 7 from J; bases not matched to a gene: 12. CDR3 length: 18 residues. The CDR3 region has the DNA TGCGCCAGCAGCCCCGGACTAGCGGGAGGGCCAATGGAAAATGAGCAGTTCTTC. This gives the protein CASSPGLAGGPMENEQFF.

As DNA, the CDR3 is TGCGCCAGCAGCGGACCCGAGACAGGGAACCCCTACGAGCAGTACTTC. Translating gives CASSGPETGNPYEQYF. The genes are TRBV10-1 and TRBJ2-7; 7 bases are a match to TRBD1. The CDR3 is 16 residues long. The V gene end was trimmed by 6 bases and the J gene end by 2 bases; junction bases not matched to a gene: 13. Germline CDR1 reads WNHNN; CDR2 reads SYGVQD (reference sequence).

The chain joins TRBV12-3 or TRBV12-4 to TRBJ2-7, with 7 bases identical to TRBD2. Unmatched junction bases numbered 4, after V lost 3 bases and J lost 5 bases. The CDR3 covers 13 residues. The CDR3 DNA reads TGTGCCAGCAGTTTTGCGGGAGTCCACGAGCAGTACTTC. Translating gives CASSFAGVHEQYF.

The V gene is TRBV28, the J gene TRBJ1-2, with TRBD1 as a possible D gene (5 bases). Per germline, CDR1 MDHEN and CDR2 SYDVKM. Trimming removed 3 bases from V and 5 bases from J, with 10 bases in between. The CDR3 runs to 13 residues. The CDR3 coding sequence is TGTGCCAGCAGTTTCTCCCGGGGGTATGGCTACACCTTC. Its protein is CASSFSRGYGYTF.

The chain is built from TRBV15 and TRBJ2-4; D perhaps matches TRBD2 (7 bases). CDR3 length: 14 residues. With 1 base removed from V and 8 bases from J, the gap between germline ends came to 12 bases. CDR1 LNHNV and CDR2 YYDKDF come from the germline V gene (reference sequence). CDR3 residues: CATSRVGGGDIQYF. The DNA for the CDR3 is TGTGCCACCAGCAGAGTTGGGGGGGGCGACATTCAGTACTTC.

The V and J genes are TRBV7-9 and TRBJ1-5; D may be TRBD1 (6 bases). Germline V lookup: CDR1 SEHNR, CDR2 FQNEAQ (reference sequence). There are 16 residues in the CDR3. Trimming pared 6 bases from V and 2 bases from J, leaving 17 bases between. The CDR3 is CASSDSGTPRNQPQHF. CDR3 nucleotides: TGTGCCAGCAGTGATTCCGGGACACCGCGCAATCAGCCCCAGCATTTT. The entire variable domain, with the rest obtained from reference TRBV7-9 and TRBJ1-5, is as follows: DTGVSQNPRHKITKRGQNVTFRCDPISEHNRLYWYRQTLGQGPEFLTYFQNEAQLEKSRLLSDRFSAERPKGSFSTLEIQRTEQGDSAMYLCASSDSGTPRNQPQHFGDGTRLSIL.

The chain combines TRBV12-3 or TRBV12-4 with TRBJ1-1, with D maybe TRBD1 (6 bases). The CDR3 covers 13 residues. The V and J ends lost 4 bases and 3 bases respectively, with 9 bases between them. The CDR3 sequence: CASSSQGYTEAFF. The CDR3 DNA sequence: TGTGCCAGCAGTTCACAGGGTTACACTGAAGCTTTCTTT.

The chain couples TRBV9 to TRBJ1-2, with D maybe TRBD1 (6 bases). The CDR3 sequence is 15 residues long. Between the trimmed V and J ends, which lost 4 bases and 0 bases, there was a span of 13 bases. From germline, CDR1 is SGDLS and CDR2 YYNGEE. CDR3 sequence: CASSPRQAANYGYTF. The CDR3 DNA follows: TGTGCCAGCAGCCCCCGACAGGCCGCTAACTATGGCTACACCTTC.

Here the CDR3 DNA reads TGTGCCACCAGTGATGAACAGGGAATAAGGACCGGGGAGCTGTTTTTT. Amino acids: CATSDEQGIRTGELFF. The chain combines TRBV24-1 with TRBJ2-2; D possibly corresponds to TRBD1 (6 bases). This CDR3 spans 16 amino acids. The V gene lost 3 bases and the J gene lost 5 bases, with 15 bases spanning the gap. CDR1 is KGHDR, CDR2 SFDVKD, per germline.

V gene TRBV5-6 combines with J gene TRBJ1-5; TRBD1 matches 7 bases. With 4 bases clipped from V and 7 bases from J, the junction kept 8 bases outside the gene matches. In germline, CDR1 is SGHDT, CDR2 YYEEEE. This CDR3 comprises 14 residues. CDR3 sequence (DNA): TGTGCCAGCAGCAGGGGGCGCCAGGAACAGCCCCAGCATTTT. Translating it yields CASSRGRQEQPQHF.

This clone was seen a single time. The CDR3 nucleotides are TGTGCCAGCAGTACTAGCGGACCCTGGGGGGAGACCCAGTACTTC. Amino acids: CASSTSGPWGETQYF. The rearrangement links TRBV5-5 to TRBJ2-5; 8 bases are a match to TRBD2. The CDR3 spans 15 residues. Germline CDR1 reads SGHKS; CDR2 reads YYEKEE (reference sequence). Germline trimming cut 5 bases from V and 5 bases from J; bases unmatched to any gene: 11.

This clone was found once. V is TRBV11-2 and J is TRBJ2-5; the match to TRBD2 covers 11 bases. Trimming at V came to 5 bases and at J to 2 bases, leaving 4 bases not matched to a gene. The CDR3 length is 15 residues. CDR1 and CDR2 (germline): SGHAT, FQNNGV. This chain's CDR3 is CASSQGLAEQETQYF. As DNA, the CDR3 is TGTGCCAGCAGCCAGGGACTAGCGGAGCAAGAGACCCAGTACTTC.

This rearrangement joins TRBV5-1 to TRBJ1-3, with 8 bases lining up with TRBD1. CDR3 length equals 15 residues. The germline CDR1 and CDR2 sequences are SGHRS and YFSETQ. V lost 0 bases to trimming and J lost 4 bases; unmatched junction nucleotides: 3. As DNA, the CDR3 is TGCGCCAGCAGCTTGGGGACAGGGAAGGGAAACACCATATATTTT. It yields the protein CASSLGTGKGNTIYF.

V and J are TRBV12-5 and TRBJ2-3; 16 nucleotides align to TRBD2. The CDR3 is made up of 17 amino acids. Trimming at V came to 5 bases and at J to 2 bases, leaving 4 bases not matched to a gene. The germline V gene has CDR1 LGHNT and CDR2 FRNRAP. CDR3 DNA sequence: TGTGCTAGTGGTCCCGGGACTAGCGGGAGGGTCACAGATACGCAGTATTTT. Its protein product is CASGPGTSGRVTDTQYF.

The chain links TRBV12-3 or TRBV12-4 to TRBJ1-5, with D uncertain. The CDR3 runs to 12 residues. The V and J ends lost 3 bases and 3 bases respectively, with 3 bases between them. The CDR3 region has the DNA TGTGCCAGCAGTTTCTACAATCAGCCCCAGCATTTT. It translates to CASSFYNQPQHF.

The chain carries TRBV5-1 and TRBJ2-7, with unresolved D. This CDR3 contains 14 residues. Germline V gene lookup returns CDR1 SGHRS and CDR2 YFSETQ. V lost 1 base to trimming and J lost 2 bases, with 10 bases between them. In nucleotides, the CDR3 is TGCGCCAGCAGCTTGTTATTAGCTACCTACGAGCAGTACTTC. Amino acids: CASSLLLATYEQYF.

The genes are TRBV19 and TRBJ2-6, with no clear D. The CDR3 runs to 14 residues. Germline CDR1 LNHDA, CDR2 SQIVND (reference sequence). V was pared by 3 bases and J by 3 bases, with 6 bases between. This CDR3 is CASSIRVGANVLTF. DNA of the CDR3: TGTGCCAGTAGTATCCGGGTTGGGGCCAACGTCCTGACTTTC.

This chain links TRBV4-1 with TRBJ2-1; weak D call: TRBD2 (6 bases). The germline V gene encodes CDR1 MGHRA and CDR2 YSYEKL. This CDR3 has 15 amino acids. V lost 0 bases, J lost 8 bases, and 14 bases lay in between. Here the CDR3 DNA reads TGCGCCAGCAGCCAAGATGAGGAGGGTTCCGATGAGCAGTTCTTC. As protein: CASSQDEEGSDEQFF.

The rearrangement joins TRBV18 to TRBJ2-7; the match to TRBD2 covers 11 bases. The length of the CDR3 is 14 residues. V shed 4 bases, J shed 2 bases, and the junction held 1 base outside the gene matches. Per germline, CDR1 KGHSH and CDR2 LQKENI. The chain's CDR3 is CASSRLAGPYEQYF. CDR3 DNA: TGTGCCAGCTCACGACTAGCGGGACCCTACGAGCAGTACTTC.

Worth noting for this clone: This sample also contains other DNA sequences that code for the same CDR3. As DNA, the CDR3 is TGCGCCAGCTGGGGGGGGAGGGGCTACGAGCAGTACTTC. Protein product: CASWGGRGYEQYF. V usage is TRBV10-2 and J usage is TRBJ2-7; 7 nucleotides agree with TRBD2. With 8 bases clipped from V and 3 bases from J, the junction kept 7 bases outside the gene matches. This CDR3 has 13 residues. Germline-derived CDR1 and CDR2 are WSHSY and SAAADI.

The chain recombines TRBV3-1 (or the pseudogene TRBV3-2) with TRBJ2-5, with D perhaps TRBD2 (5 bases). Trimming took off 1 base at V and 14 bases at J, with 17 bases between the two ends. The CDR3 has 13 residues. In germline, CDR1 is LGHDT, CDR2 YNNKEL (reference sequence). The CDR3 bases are TGTGCCAGCAGCCAAGCCGCCCGGGGTCAGACATACTTC. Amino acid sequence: CASSQAARGQTYF.

The CDR3, as DNA: TGTGCCAGCAGCTTAGCCGGGGGTCAGCCCCAGCATTTT. Amino acid sequence: CASSLAGGQPQHF. The J gene is TRBJ1-5, the V gene TRBV7-9; TRBD1 is a possible D gene (5 bases). CDR1 is SEHNR and CDR2 is FQNEAQ in the germline V gene (reference sequence). With 0 bases removed from V and 6 bases from J, the gap between germline ends came to 6 bases. This CDR3 region has 13 residues.

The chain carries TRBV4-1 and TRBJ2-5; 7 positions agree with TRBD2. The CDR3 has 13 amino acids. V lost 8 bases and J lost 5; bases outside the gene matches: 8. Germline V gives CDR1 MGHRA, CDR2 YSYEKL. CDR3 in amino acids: CASGLTSMETQYF. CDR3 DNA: TGCGCCAGCGGCTTGACTAGCATGGAGACCCAGTACTTC.

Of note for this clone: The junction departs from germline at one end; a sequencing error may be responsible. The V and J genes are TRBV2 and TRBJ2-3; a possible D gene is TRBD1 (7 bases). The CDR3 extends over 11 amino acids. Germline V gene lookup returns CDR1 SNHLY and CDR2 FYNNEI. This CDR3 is CASTLGGQHLF. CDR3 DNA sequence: TGTGCCAGCACCTTGGGGGGACAGCACCTCTTT.